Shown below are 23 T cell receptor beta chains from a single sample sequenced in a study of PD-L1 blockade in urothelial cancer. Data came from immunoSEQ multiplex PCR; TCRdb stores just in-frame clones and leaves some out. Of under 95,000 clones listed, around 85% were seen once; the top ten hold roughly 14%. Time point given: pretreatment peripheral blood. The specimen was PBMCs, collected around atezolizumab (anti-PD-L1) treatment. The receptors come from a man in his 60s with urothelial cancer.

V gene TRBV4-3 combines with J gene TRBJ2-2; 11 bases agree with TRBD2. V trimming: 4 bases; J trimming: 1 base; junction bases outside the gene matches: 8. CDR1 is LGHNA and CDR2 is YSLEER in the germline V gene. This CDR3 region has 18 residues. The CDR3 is CASSPKLAGGKNTGELFF. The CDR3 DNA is TGCGCCAGCAGCCCCAAGCTAGCGGGAGGCAAGAACACCGGGGAGCTGTTTTTT.

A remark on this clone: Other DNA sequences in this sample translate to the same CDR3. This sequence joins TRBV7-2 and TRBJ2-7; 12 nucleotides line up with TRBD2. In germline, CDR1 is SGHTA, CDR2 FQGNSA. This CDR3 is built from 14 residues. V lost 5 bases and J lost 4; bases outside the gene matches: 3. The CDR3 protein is CASSLTSGSYEQYF. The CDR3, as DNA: TGTGCCAGCAGCCTGACTAGCGGGAGTTACGAGCAGTACTTC. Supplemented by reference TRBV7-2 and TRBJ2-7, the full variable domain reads GAGVSQSPSNKVTEKGKDVELRCDPISGHTALYWYRQSLGQGLEFLIYFQGNSAPDKSGLPSDRFSAERTGGSVSTLTIQRTQQEDSAVYLCASSLTSGSYEQYFGPGTRLTVT.

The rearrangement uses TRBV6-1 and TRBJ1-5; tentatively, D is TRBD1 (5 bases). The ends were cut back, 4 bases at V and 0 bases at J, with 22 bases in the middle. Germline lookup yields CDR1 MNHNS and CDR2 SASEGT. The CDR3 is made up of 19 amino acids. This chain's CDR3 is CASSGGTWGGSSSNQPQHF. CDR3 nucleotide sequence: TGTGCCAGCAGTGGAGGGACGTGGGGGGGGAGTAGTAGCAATCAGCCCCAGCATTTT.

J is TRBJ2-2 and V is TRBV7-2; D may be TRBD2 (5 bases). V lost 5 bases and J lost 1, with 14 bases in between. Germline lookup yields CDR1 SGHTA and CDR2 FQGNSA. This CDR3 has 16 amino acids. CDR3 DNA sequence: TGTGCCAGCAGCGCCCTTCGCCGGGAGAACACCGGGGAGCTGTTTTTT. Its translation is CASSALRRENTGELFF.

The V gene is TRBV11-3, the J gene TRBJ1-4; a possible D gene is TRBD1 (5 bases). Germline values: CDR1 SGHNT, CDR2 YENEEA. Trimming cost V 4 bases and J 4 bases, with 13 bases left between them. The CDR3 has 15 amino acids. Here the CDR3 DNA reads TGTGCCAGCAGCTCAAACAGGAACCTTAATGAAAAACTGTTTTTT. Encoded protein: CASSSNRNLNEKLFF.

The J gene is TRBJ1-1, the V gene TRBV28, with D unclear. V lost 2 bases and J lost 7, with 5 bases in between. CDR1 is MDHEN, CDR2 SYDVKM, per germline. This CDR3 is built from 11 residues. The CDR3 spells CASSLEHEAFF. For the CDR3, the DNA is TGTGCCAGCAGTTTAGAGCATGAAGCTTTCTTT.

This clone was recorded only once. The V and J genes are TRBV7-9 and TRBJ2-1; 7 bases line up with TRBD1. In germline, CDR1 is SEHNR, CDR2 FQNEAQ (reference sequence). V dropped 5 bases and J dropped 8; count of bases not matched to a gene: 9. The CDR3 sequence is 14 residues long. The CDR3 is CASSPTGAGYEQFF. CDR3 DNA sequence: TGTGCCAGCAGCCCAACAGGGGCGGGCTATGAGCAGTTCTTC.

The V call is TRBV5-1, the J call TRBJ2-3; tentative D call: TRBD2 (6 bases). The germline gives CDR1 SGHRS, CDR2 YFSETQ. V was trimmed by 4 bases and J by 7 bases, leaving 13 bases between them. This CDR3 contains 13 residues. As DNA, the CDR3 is TGCGCCAGCAGCGCGGGGACTGTTTATACGCAGTATTTT. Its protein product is CASSAGTVYTQYF.

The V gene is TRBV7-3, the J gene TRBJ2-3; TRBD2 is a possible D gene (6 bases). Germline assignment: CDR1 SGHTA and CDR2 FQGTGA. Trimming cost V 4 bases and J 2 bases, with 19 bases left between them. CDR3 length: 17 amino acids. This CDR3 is CASSSIGGGGVTDTQYF. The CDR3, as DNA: TGTGCCAGCAGCTCTATTGGAGGAGGAGGGGTCACAGATACGCAGTATTTT.

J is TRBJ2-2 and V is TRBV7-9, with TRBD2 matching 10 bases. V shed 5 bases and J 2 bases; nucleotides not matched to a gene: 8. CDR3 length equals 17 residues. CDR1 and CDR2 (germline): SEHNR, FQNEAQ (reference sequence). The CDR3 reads CASSIRAGGRNTGELFF. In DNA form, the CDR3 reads TGTGCCAGCAGCATACGAGCGGGGGGGCGTAACACCGGGGAGCTGTTTTTT.

As DNA, the CDR3 is TGTGCCACCAGCAGAGATCCCAGGGGGCCGATCTATGGCTACACCTTC. Translated: CATSRDPRGPIYGYTF. The chain employs TRBV15 and TRBJ1-2; 8 nucleotides align to TRBD1. The germline V gene has CDR1 LNHNV and CDR2 YYDKDF (reference sequence). This CDR3 is 16 amino acids long. The trim removed 0 bases at V and 4 bases at J, leaving 7 bases unmatched.

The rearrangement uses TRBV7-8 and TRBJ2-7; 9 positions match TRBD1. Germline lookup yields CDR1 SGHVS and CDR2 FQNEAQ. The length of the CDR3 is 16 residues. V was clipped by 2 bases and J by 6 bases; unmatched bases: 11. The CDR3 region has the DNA TGTGCCAGCAGCTTAACCGGGACAGGGCGTAGAAGCGAGCAGTACTTC. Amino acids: CASSLTGTGRRSEQYF.

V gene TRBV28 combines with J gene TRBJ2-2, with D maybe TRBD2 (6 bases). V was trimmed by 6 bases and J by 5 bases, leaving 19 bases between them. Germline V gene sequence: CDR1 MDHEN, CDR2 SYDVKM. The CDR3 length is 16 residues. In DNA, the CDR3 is TGTGCCAGCAGCCGGGGGAGTGGGGGGAGGACCGGGGAGCTGTTTTTT. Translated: CASSRGSGGRTGELFF. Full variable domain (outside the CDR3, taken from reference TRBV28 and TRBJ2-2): DVKVTQSSRYLVKRTGEKVFLECVQDMDHENMFWYRQDPGLGLRLIYFSYDVKMKEKGDIPEGYSVSREKKERFSLILESASTNQTSMYLCASSRGSGGRTGELFFGEGSRLTVL.

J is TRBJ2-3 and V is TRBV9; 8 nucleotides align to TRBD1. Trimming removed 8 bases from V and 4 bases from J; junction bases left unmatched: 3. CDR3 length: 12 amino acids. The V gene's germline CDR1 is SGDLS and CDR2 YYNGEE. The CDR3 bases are TGTGCCAGAGGGACAGGTCCAGATACGCAGTATTTT. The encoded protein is CARGTGPDTQYF.

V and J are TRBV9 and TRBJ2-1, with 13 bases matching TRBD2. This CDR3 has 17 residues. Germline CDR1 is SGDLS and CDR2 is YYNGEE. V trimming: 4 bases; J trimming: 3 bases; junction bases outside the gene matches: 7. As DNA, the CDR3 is TGTGCCAGCAGCCCGCTTTGGACTAGCGGGAGCTACAATGAGCAGTTCTTC. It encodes CASSPLWTSGSYNEQFF.

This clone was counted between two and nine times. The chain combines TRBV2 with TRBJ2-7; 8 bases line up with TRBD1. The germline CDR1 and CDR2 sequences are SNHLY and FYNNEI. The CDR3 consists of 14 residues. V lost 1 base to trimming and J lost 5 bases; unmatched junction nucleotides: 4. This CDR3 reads CASSEVDRVHEQYF. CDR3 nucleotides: TGTGCCAGCAGTGAAGTGGACAGGGTCCACGAGCAGTACTTC.

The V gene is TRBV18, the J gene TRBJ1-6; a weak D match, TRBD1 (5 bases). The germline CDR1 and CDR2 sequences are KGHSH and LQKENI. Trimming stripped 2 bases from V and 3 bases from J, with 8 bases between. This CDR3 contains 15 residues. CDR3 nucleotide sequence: TGTGCCAGCTCACCAGGCGGGGGCTATAATTCACCCCTCCACTTT. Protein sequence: CASSPGGGYNSPLHF.

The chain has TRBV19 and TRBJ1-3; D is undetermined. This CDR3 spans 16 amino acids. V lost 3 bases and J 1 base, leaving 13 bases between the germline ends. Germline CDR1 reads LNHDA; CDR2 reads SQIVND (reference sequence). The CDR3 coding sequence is TGTGCCAGTAGTATCGTGACAACAATTTCTGGAAACACCATATATTTT. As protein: CASSIVTTISGNTIYF.

The CDR3 loop reads CSVRAGYNEQFF. CDR3 in DNA: TGCAGCGTTCGGGCGGGGTACAATGAGCAGTTCTTC. V usage is TRBV29-1 and J usage is TRBJ2-1, with a weak D call TRBD2 (6 bases). Germline lookup yields CDR1 SQVTM and CDR2 ANQGSEA. The V end was cut by 5 bases, the J end by 4 bases, with 9 bases between. This CDR3 has 12 residues.

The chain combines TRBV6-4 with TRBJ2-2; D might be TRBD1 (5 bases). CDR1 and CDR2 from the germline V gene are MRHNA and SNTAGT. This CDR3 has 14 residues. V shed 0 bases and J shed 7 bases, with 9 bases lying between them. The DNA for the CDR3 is TGTGCCAGCAGTGACTCGGGCAGGGACGGGGAGCTGTTTTTT. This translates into CASSDSGRDGELFF.

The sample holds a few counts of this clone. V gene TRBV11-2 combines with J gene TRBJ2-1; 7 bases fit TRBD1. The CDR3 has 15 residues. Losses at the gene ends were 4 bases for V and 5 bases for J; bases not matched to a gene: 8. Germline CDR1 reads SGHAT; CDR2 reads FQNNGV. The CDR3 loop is CASSSTGDRDNEQFF. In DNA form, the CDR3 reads TGTGCCAGCAGCTCCACAGGGGACCGCGACAATGAGCAGTTCTTC.

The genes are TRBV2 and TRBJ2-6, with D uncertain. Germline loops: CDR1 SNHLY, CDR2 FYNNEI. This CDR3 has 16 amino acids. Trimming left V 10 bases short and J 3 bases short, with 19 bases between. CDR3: CATTKNLAVGANVLTF. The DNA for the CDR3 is TGTGCCACCACAAAAAACCTCGCAGTTGGGGCCAACGTCCTGACTTTC.

The CDR3: CASSIDWRGPYEQYF. The CDR3 bases are TGTGCCAGTAGTATAGATTGGAGGGGGCCCTACGAGCAGTACTTC. This chain joins TRBV19 and TRBJ2-7; D is perhaps TRBD1 (7 bases). Trimming pared 0 bases from V and 2 bases from J, leaving 11 bases between. Germline CDR1 and CDR2: LNHDA and SQIVND (reference sequence). The CDR3 loop spans 15 amino acids.